One sample yielded the 29 T cell receptor beta chains listed below, sequenced in a study of blood T cell repertoires in COVID-19. Here immunoSEQ multiplex PCR was the method, and the copy in TCRdb shows in-frame clones only, minus some. The table shows 250,000 to 400,000 clones, with 90% occurring only once. Sequencing input: PBMCs or T cells enriched from blood (not recorded which). All receptors come from a man aged 55 to 69 who had recovered from COVID-19.

This sequence joins TRBV7-2 and TRBJ1-6; 7 nucleotides agree with TRBD1. There are 14 residues in the CDR3. The V gene end was trimmed by 5 bases and the J gene end by 7 bases; junction bases not matched to a gene: 5. Germline values: CDR1 SGHTA, CDR2 FQGNSA. The CDR3 loop is CASSQGQLNSPLHF. The CDR3 DNA follows: TGTGCCAGCAGCCAGGGACAGTTAAATTCACCCCTCCACTTT.

The genes are TRBV27 and TRBJ2-7; D gene ambiguous. Trimming took 0 bases from V and 4 from J, leaving 7 bases between them. The CDR3 is made up of 13 amino acids. CDR1 is MNHEY and CDR2 is SMNVEV in the germline V gene (reference sequence). This CDR3 reads CASSLSPVYEQYF. Here the CDR3 DNA reads TGTGCCAGCAGTTTATCCCCGGTTTACGAGCAGTACTTC.

The chain combines TRBV24-1 with TRBJ2-1; 10 bases are a match to TRBD2. The CDR3 loop spans 18 amino acids. After removal of 6 bases from V and 1 base from J, the junction contained 11 bases not matched to a gene. Germline V gives CDR1 KGHDR, CDR2 SFDVKD. CDR3 sequence (DNA): TGTGCCACCAGTACTGGGCTAGCGGGAGTTGCGTCCTACAATGAGCAGTTCTTC. It yields the protein CATSTGLAGVASYNEQFF.

V gene TRBV5-4 combines with J gene TRBJ2-7, with 9 bases matching TRBD1. Germline V gene data show CDR1 as SGHNT and CDR2 as YYREEE (reference sequence). With V trimmed by 1 base and J by 2 bases, 4 bases remained unmatched. This CDR3 has 15 residues. The CDR3 here is CASSLFGTGPYEQYF. The DNA of the CDR3 is TGTGCCAGCAGCTTGTTTGGGACAGGGCCCTACGAGCAGTACTTC.

This chain connects TRBV6-5 to TRBJ2-3; 7 bases align to TRBD1. This CDR3 has 16 residues. V trimming: 4 bases; J trimming: 0 bases; junction bases outside the gene matches: 7. Germline V gene sequence: CDR1 MNHEY, CDR2 SVGAGI. The CDR3 nucleotides read TGTGCCAGCAGTTCATCGTGGACAGGTAGCACAGATACGCAGTATTTT. Its translation: CASSSSWTGSTDTQYF.

J is TRBJ2-7 and V is TRBV6-5, with D possibly TRBD2 on 5 matching bases. Trimming cost V 6 bases and J 3 bases, with 12 bases left between them. Per the germline V gene, CDR1 is MNHEY and CDR2 is SVGAGI. This CDR3 has 13 amino acids. CDR3 in DNA: TGTGCCAGCAGGGAGGCAGGATTCTACGAGCAGTACTTC. This encodes CASREAGFYEQYF.

The chain uses TRBV30 and TRBJ1-6, with a weak D call TRBD1 (6 bases). Looked up from germline, CDR1 is GTSNPN and CDR2 is SVGIG (reference sequence). The V end lost 2 bases, the J end lost 10 bases, and 12 bases lay between the germline ends. The CDR3 totals 13 residues. CDR3 sequence: CAWSNRAGSPLHF. The CDR3 DNA is TGTGCCTGGAGTAACAGGGCAGGATCACCCCTCCACTTT.

This clone appeared once. The V and J genes are TRBV4-1 and TRBJ1-1; D is perhaps TRBD1 (5 bases). Trimming left V 1 base short and J 7 bases short, with 7 bases between. There are 12 residues in the CDR3. Germline V gives CDR1 MGHRA, CDR2 YSYEKL. The CDR3 region has the DNA TGCGCCAGCAGCCAAGGGGGCGATGAAGCTTTCTTT. This encodes CASSQGGDEAFF.

The genes are TRBV9 and TRBJ2-1, with 7 bases aligning to TRBD1. J was trimmed by 5 bases and V by 1 base; bases with no gene match: 6. The length of the CDR3 is 15 residues. Germline CDR1 SGDLS, CDR2 YYNGEE. CDR3 sequence reads: CASSVSGQINNEQFF. For the CDR3, the DNA is TGTGCCAGCAGCGTATCGGGACAGATTAACAATGAGCAGTTCTTC.

The V call is TRBV6-2 or TRBV6-3, the J call TRBJ1-5; D may be TRBD1 (5 bases). This CDR3 spans 17 amino acids. CDR1 and CDR2 from the germline V gene are MNHEY and SVGEGT. V shed 6 bases and J shed 2 bases, with 20 bases lying between them. The CDR3: CASSHLDTRRGNQPQHF. The DNA for the CDR3 is TGTGCCAGCAGCCACTTGGACACACGTAGGGGCAATCAGCCCCAGCATTTT.

This clone was observed once. This rearrangement joins TRBV24-1 to TRBJ2-2; weak D call: TRBD2 (6 bases). CDR1 KGHDR and CDR2 SFDVKD come from the germline V gene. This CDR3 spans 17 amino acids. Trimming stripped 4 bases from V and 3 bases from J, with 17 bases between. The CDR3: CATSDPMGGRDTGELFF. For the CDR3, the DNA is TGTGCCACCAGTGACCCTATGGGAGGTAGGGACACCGGGGAGCTGTTTTTT.

In its sample, this clone was seen once. The chain has TRBV12-3 or TRBV12-4 and TRBJ1-2; a possible D gene is TRBD1 (6 bases). The CDR3 is 12 amino acids. The V end lost 11 bases, the J end lost 4 bases, and 14 bases lay between the germline ends. CDR3: CAGWGRGYGYTF. In DNA, the CDR3 is TGTGCCGGCTGGGGCAGGGGCTATGGCTACACCTTC.

The genes are TRBV19 and TRBJ2-7; weak D call: TRBD1 (5 bases). The CDR3 length is 15 residues. The ends were cut back, 7 bases at V and 2 bases at J, with 18 bases in the middle. Germline-derived CDR1 and CDR2 are LNHDA and SQIVND (reference sequence). CDR3 in amino acids: CASIPSRQGAYEQYF. Here the CDR3 DNA reads TGTGCCAGTATCCCATCACGGCAGGGCGCCTACGAGCAGTACTTC.

The chain couples TRBV10-3 to TRBJ2-2, with D maybe TRBD2 (7 bases). Deletions cut 10 bases from V and 5 bases from J, with 14 bases between. The CDR3 consists of 13 residues. CDR1 is ENHRY and CDR2 is SYGVKD in the germline V gene. The CDR3 spells CATRGGETGELFF. CDR3 sequence (DNA): TGTGCCACCAGGGGAGGGGAAACCGGGGAGCTGTTTTTT.

This chain's CDR3 is CARELNANTGELFF. Here the CDR3 DNA reads TGTGCGCGGGAGCTCAACGCGAACACCGGGGAGCTGTTTTTT. V is TRBV30 and J is TRBJ2-2; 7 nucleotides match TRBD2. This CDR3 contains 14 residues. Germline loops: CDR1 GTSNPN, CDR2 SVGIG (reference sequence).

V usage is TRBV5-6 and J usage is TRBJ1-1, with D tentatively TRBD1 (5 bases). This CDR3 has 14 residues. V was cut by 1 base and J by 5 bases, with 12 bases left in between. CDR1 SGHDT and CDR2 YYEEEE come from the germline V gene. The CDR3 reads CASSLPGVGTEAFF. For the CDR3, the DNA is TGTGCCAGCAGCTTGCCGGGGGTCGGGACTGAAGCTTTCTTT.

The rearrangement links TRBV6-5 to TRBJ2-1, with D possibly matching TRBD1 (5 bases). The CDR3 contains 11 residues. Germline loops: CDR1 MNHEY, CDR2 SVGAGI. Deletions cut 8 bases from V and 10 bases from J, with 12 bases between. CDR3 DNA sequence: TGTGCCAGCCAAGAAAGACAGGAGCAGTTCTTC. This translates into CASQERQEQFF.

The rearrangement links TRBV9 to TRBJ2-5; TRBD1 is a possible D gene (5 bases). Germline-derived CDR1 and CDR2 are SGDLS and YYNGEE. V was cut by 3 bases and J by 1 base, with 10 bases left in between. The CDR3 sequence is 14 residues long. This CDR3 is CASSDQGGQETQYF. CDR3 bases: TGTGCCAGCAGCGACCAGGGTGGCCAAGAGACCCAGTACTTC. Drawing the rest from reference TRBV9 and TRBJ2-5, the complete variable domain is DSGVTQTPKHLITATGQRVTLRCSPRSGDLSVYWYQQSLDQGLQFLIQYYNGEERAKGNILERFSAQQFPDLHSELNLSSLELGDSALYFCASSDQGGQETQYFGPGTRLLVL.

V and J are TRBV5-1 and TRBJ2-1; D is unclear. The germline gives CDR1 SGHRS, CDR2 YFSETQ. The length of the CDR3 is 14 residues. The V end was cut by 0 bases, the J end by 5 bases, with 9 bases between. The CDR3 region has the DNA TGCGCCAGCAGCTTGGCGAGATTTGACAATGAGCAGTTCTTC. Translation gives CASSLARFDNEQFF.

V gene TRBV6-5 combines with J gene TRBJ1-2, with 9 bases that match TRBD1. The V and J ends lost 5 bases and 7 bases, in that order; junction bases with no gene match: 11. CDR1 MNHEY and CDR2 SVGAGI come from the germline V gene. This CDR3 region has 15 residues. CDR3 nucleotides: TGTGCCAGCAGTACGGACCGACAGGGGGATGTTGGCTACACCTTC. Protein sequence: CASSTDRQGDVGYTF.

The chain couples TRBV7-8 to TRBJ1-4, with D perhaps TRBD1 (5 bases). V lost 5 bases, J lost 11 bases, and 24 bases lay in between. There are 16 residues in the CDR3. CDR1 and CDR2 (germline): SGHVS, FQNEAQ. The DNA for the CDR3 is TGTGCCAGCAGCCCGGGGGGGGGAACAGCGCCCAGGAAACTGTTTTTT. Translation gives CASSPGGGTAPRKLFF.

This chain connects TRBV12-3 or TRBV12-4 to TRBJ2-1; D call uncertain. Trimming shortened V by 2 bases and J by 9 bases, and 5 bases separated the two germline ends. CDR3 length equals 11 residues. The CDR3 DNA follows: TGTGCCAGCAGTTTATATAGTGAGCAGTTCTTC. It translates to CASSLYSEQFF.

The chain carries TRBV24-1 and TRBJ2-7; weak D call: TRBD2 (7 bases). The germline V gene has CDR1 KGHDR and CDR2 SFDVKD. CDR3 length equals 15 residues. V was shortened by 4 bases and J by 4 bases, with 16 bases between the two germline ends. CDR3 coding DNA: TGTGCCACCAGTGAGGGGGGGCCCCAATCTTACGAGCAGTACTTC. This codes for CATSEGGPQSYEQYF.

This clone was detected once. The rearrangement links TRBV7-3 to TRBJ2-3; weak D call: TRBD2 (5 bases). This CDR3 is 15 amino acids long. From germline, CDR1 is SGHTA and CDR2 FQGTGA. V was clipped by 1 base and J by 6 bases, with 14 bases between them. CDR3 sequence: CASSLRGLPPDTQYF. The CDR3 DNA reads as TGTGCCAGCAGCTTAAGAGGGCTACCCCCCGATACGCAGTATTTT.

The rearrangement uses TRBV29-1 and TRBJ1-2; D might be TRBD1 (6 bases). V was clipped by 1 base and J by 8 bases, with 20 bases between them. Germline CDR1 and CDR2: SQVTM and ANQGSEA. The CDR3 extends over 15 amino acids. CDR3 in DNA: TGCAGCGTTGAAGGGGGGGGGCAGGCAGAGGGAGGCTACACCTTC. This translates into CSVEGGGQAEGGYTF.

The CDR3 DNA reads TGTGCCAGCAGCTTATTGGGGGGAGGCTATGGCTACACCTTC. Translating gives CASSLLGGGYGYTF. This chain joins TRBV7-9 and TRBJ1-2, with TRBD1 as a possible D gene (5 bases). CDR1 and CDR2 from the germline V gene are SEHNR and FQNEAQ (reference sequence). The germline V and J ends were trimmed by 2 bases and 4 bases, with 11 bases remaining between them. The CDR3 is 14 amino acids.

The CDR3 bases are TGTGCCAGCAGCGTAGAACCACTCTTCAATGAGCAGTTCTTC. This gives the protein CASSVEPLFNEQFF. The chain joins TRBV9 to TRBJ2-1; D call uncertain. Germline V gives CDR1 SGDLS, CDR2 YYNGEE. The CDR3 extends over 14 amino acids. Trimming pared 0 bases from V and 6 bases from J, leaving 10 bases between.

This sequence joins TRBV27 and TRBJ2-7, with 10 bases lining up with TRBD1. The V gene's germline CDR1 is MNHEY and CDR2 SMNVEV (reference sequence). The CDR3 extends over 15 amino acids. The V and J ends lost 5 bases and 4 bases, in that order; junction bases with no gene match: 8. CDR3 DNA: TGTGCCAGCAGTCTCCGGGACAGGGGCACTTACGAGCAGTACTTC. This gives the protein CASSLRDRGTYEQYF.

The V and J genes are TRBV30 and TRBJ2-2; weak D call: TRBD2 (6 bases). The CDR3 has 14 amino acids. V dropped 0 bases and J dropped 3 bases, with 8 bases sitting between them. The V gene's germline CDR1 is GTSNPN and CDR2 SVGIG (reference sequence). CDR3 DNA: TGTGCCTGGAGTGTGGGGGGTTACACCGGGGAGCTGTTTTTT. Amino acid sequence: CAWSVGGYTGELFF.